Listed below are T cell receptor beta chains from one sample, sequenced in a study of neurological immune-mediated disorders. TCRdb ran MiXCR on the 5' RACE reads and lists one entry per CDR3 protein. Of about 74,000 distinct CDR3 sequences in the sample, around 5% were seen once. The material sequenced was PBMCs. Every receptor here comes from a man aged 18 to 35 with multiple sclerosis. Each CDR3 is given without its conserved first and last residue. The D gene is left open where the match is weak. Clone size appears in some rows only: once, few, many, or a class for an expanded clone.

d_call: TRBD1
v_call: TRBV7-2
j_call: TRBJ2-7
clone_size: many
cdr3_aa: ASSSQTGNYEQY

d_call: NA
v_call: TRBV5-1
j_call: TRBJ1-6
clone_size: few
cdr3_aa: ASSPRGASPLN

d_call: TRBD2
v_call: TRBV7-2
j_call: TRBJ2-5
clone_size: many
cdr3_aa: ASSSAALAGQETQY

d_call: NA
v_call: TRBV20-1
j_call: TRBJ1-1
clone_size: many
cdr3_aa: SARIHGQLNTEAF

d_call: NA
v_call: TRBV3-1
j_call: TRBJ1-3
clone_size: NA
cdr3_aa: ASSQDHRAGNTIY

d_call: TRBD2
v_call: TRBV20-1
j_call: TRBJ2-7
clone_size: many
cdr3_aa: SARTSGGYEQY

d_call: TRBD1
v_call: TRBV5-8
j_call: TRBJ2-3
clone_size: many
cdr3_aa: ASSFRDRENTQY

d_call: NA
v_call: TRBV10-2
j_call: TRBJ2-3
clone_size: many
cdr3_aa: ASSPVAWGATDTQY

d_call: TRBD1
v_call: TRBV5-1
j_call: TRBJ2-1
clone_size: many
cdr3_aa: ASSAEGTAYNEQF

d_call: TRBD1
v_call: TRBV6-2/TRBV6-3
j_call: TRBJ1-5
clone_size: many
cdr3_aa: ASSRGDGHQPQN

d_call: NA
v_call: TRBV27
j_call: TRBJ2-1
clone_size: few
cdr3_aa: ASRNSGLPVEQF

d_call: NA
v_call: TRBV27
j_call: TRBJ1-6
clone_size: many
cdr3_aa: ASSLSGRGNSPLN

d_call: NA
v_call: TRBV12-3/TRBV12-4
j_call: TRBJ2-2
clone_size: many
cdr3_aa: ASSFAVATGELF

d_call: NA
v_call: TRBV20-1
j_call: TRBJ2-3
clone_size: many
cdr3_aa: SAREQGYTDTQY

d_call: TRBD1
v_call: TRBV6-1
j_call: TRBJ2-7
clone_size: many
cdr3_aa: ASSVRRDSYYEQY

d_call: NA
v_call: TRBV6-5
j_call: TRBJ1-2
clone_size: many
cdr3_aa: ASSARLTGPGYT

d_call: NA
v_call: TRBV20-1
j_call: TRBJ2-1
clone_size: many
cdr3_aa: SARDRRYSSYNEQF

d_call: NA
v_call: TRBV5-1
j_call: TRBJ2-5
clone_size: many
cdr3_aa: ASSLASGPIQETQY

d_call: NA
v_call: TRBV5-1
j_call: TRBJ2-7
clone_size: many
cdr3_aa: ASSLASRVSGLSYEQY

d_call: NA
v_call: TRBV7-2
j_call: TRBJ2-5
clone_size: many
cdr3_aa: ASSLASTQETQY

d_call: TRBD1
v_call: TRBV5-1
j_call: TRBJ2-3
clone_size: many
cdr3_aa: ASTGDPGTGVADTQY

d_call: TRBD1
v_call: TRBV7-2
j_call: TRBJ1-2
clone_size: many
cdr3_aa: ASSLRFLRDSGKAGGYT

d_call: NA
v_call: TRBV5-6
j_call: TRBJ2-7
clone_size: many
cdr3_aa: ASSLQGPEQY

d_call: NA
v_call: TRBV10-2
j_call: TRBJ1-5
clone_size: many
cdr3_aa: ASSGWGGDQPQH

d_call: TRBD1
v_call: TRBV20-1
j_call: TRBJ2-7
clone_size: many
cdr3_aa: SAPTGLVNEQY

d_call: NA
v_call: TRBV20-1
j_call: TRBJ2-7
clone_size: many
cdr3_aa: SASTLAMTYEQY

d_call: TRBD1
v_call: TRBV11-2
j_call: TRBJ2-7
clone_size: many
cdr3_aa: ASSLIQGAQEQY

d_call: NA
v_call: TRBV5-1
j_call: TRBJ2-7
clone_size: many
cdr3_aa: ASSLHRTYEQY

d_call: TRBD2
v_call: TRBV10-3
j_call: TRBJ2-1
clone_size: many
cdr3_aa: AISEQRLAGGHEQF

d_call: NA
v_call: TRBV5-1
j_call: TRBJ1-1
clone_size: many
cdr3_aa: ASSLGTSRLGAF

d_call: NA
v_call: TRBV4-2
j_call: TRBJ2-1
clone_size: many
cdr3_aa: ASSQGGGGPLNEQF

d_call: NA
v_call: TRBV20-1
j_call: TRBJ2-7
clone_size: many
cdr3_aa: SARDNYEQY

d_call: NA
v_call: TRBV2
j_call: TRBJ1-2
clone_size: many
cdr3_aa: ASSDLPVPNGYT

d_call: NA
v_call: TRBV7-2
j_call: TRBJ1-6
clone_size: many
cdr3_aa: ASSETGNSPLH

d_call: NA
v_call: TRBV9
j_call: TRBJ1-1
clone_size: many
cdr3_aa: ASSVSPGHLNTEAF

d_call: TRBD1
v_call: TRBV12-3/TRBV12-4
j_call: TRBJ2-7
clone_size: many
cdr3_aa: ASTRQGLTYEQY

d_call: TRBD1
v_call: TRBV6-5
j_call: TRBJ2-3
clone_size: many
cdr3_aa: ASSYSITGESTDTQY

d_call: TRBD1
v_call: TRBV7-7
j_call: TRBJ2-3
clone_size: medium-sized
cdr3_aa: ASSLGRGGLTDTQY

d_call: TRBD2
v_call: TRBV20-1
j_call: TRBJ2-1
clone_size: many
cdr3_aa: SARPIAGGGNEQF

d_call: TRBD2
v_call: TRBV5-1
j_call: TRBJ2-1
clone_size: many
cdr3_aa: ASSSSQGTRGNEQF

d_call: TRBD1
v_call: TRBV12-3/TRBV12-4
j_call: TRBJ2-2
clone_size: many
cdr3_aa: ASSYPGDRGNSGELF